Listed below are T cell receptor beta chains from one sample, sequenced in a study of early T cells in non-severe SARS-CoV-2 infection. TCRdb independently ran MiXCR on the 5' RACE reads; one entry per CDR3 protein. The sample has about 69,000 distinct CDR3 sequences, approximately 4.5% seen once; the top ten hold around 3.4%. This material consisted of whole blood, taken at baseline. The receptors here all came from an adult who was a healthcare worker with PCR-confirmed SARS-CoV-2 infection or an uninfected control (not recorded which). The donor label of this sample is uncertain. Each CDR3 is given with its conserved first and last residue. Each record gives: D gene, V gene, J gene, clone size, CDR3 DNA, CDR3 protein. D genes are given only for firm matches. Clone size is given for some rows only: seen once, a few or many times, or a class if the clone is expanded.

D gene: TRBD2
V gene: TRBV6-5
J gene: TRBJ2-1
clone size: many
CDR3 DNA: TGTGCCAGCAGTTACTCCGGACTAGCAGGCTACAATGAGCAGTTCTTC
CDR3 protein: CASSYSGLAGYNEQFF

D gene: -
V gene: TRBV5-4
J gene: TRBJ1-1
clone size: many
CDR3 DNA: TGTGCCAGCAATTCGGGGCGGGACACTGAAGCTTTCTTT
CDR3 protein: CASNSGRDTEAFF

D gene: TRBD1
V gene: TRBV11-2
J gene: TRBJ1-2
clone size: -
CDR3 DNA: TGTGCCAGCAGCCGAGACGACGGGACAGATGGCTACACCTTC
CDR3 protein: CASSRDDGTDGYTF

D gene: TRBD2
V gene: TRBV11-2
J gene: TRBJ2-1
clone size: many
CDR3 DNA: TGTGCCAGCAGCCCACTAGCGGGGACCAATGAGCAGTTCTTC
CDR3 protein: CASSPLAGTNEQFF

D gene: TRBD2
V gene: TRBV5-1
J gene: TRBJ2-5
clone size: -
CDR3 DNA: TGCGCCAGCAGCAACGGGGGGGCAGGAGAGACCCAGTACTTC
CDR3 protein: CASSNGGAGETQYF

D gene: TRBD1
V gene: TRBV7-6
J gene: TRBJ1-4
clone size: many
CDR3 DNA: TGTGCCAGCACCGACAAAACCGGGACAGGGGTTGGAAAACTGTTTTTT
CDR3 protein: CASTDKTGTGVGKLFF

D gene: -
V gene: TRBV18
J gene: TRBJ2-7
clone size: -
CDR3 DNA: TGTGCCAGCTCACCGGAGCTAGATGGCGAGCAGTACTTC
CDR3 protein: CASSPELDGEQYF

D gene: -
V gene: TRBV9
J gene: TRBJ1-6
clone size: few
CDR3 DNA: TGTGCCAGCAGCGTAGGGAGTGATAATTCACCCCTCCACTTT
CDR3 protein: CASSVGSDNSPLHF

D gene: -
V gene: TRBV5-1
J gene: TRBJ1-1
clone size: -
CDR3 DNA: TGCGCCAGCAGCTTGGAAGGGGGACCGAACACTGAAGCTTTCTTT
CDR3 protein: CASSLEGGPNTEAFF

D gene: -
V gene: TRBV10-3
J gene: TRBJ2-1
clone size: -
CDR3 DNA: TGTGCCATCGGGAGACTAGTTTACAATGAGCAGTTCTTC
CDR3 protein: CAIGRLVYNEQFF

D gene: -
V gene: TRBV27
J gene: TRBJ2-5
clone size: many
CDR3 DNA: TGTGCCAGCAGTTTATTTGCGGGGGCTGGGGAGACCCAGTACTTC
CDR3 protein: CASSLFAGAGETQYF

D gene: TRBD2
V gene: TRBV19
J gene: TRBJ2-7
clone size: many
CDR3 DNA: TGTGCCAGTAGTGGGGTTAGCGGGGGTCAAAGGGAGCAGTACTTC
CDR3 protein: CASSGVSGGQREQYF

D gene: -
V gene: TRBV12-3/TRBV12-4
J gene: TRBJ2-1
clone size: many
CDR3 DNA: TGTGCCAGCAGCGGGGGAGGAAGCTACAATGAGCAGTTCTTC
CDR3 protein: CASSGGGSYNEQFF

D gene: TRBD2
V gene: TRBV9
J gene: TRBJ2-1
clone size: few
CDR3 DNA: TGTGCCAGCAGCATACTAGCGGGGGGCAACAATGAGCAGTTCTTC
CDR3 protein: CASSILAGGNNEQFF

D gene: -
V gene: TRBV4-2
J gene: TRBJ2-2
clone size: few
CDR3 DNA: TGTGCCAGCAGCCGCGGGGGCCTCAGGACCGGGGAGCTGTTTTTT
CDR3 protein: CASSRGGLRTGELFF

D gene: -
V gene: TRBV6-1
J gene: TRBJ1-6
clone size: many
CDR3 DNA: TGTGCCAGCAGTGAAATGGACAGCAGCTCCTATAATTCACCCCTCCACTTT
CDR3 protein: CASSEMDSSSYNSPLHF

D gene: -
V gene: TRBV2
J gene: TRBJ2-1
clone size: many
CDR3 DNA: TGTGCCAGCGGGGTCCCCCAGGCTGATGAGCAGTTCTTC
CDR3 protein: CASGVPQADEQFF

D gene: -
V gene: TRBV18
J gene: TRBJ1-5
clone size: -
CDR3 DNA: TGTGCCAGCTCACCAGTCCCCAATCAGCCCCAGCATTTT
CDR3 protein: CASSPVPNQPQHF